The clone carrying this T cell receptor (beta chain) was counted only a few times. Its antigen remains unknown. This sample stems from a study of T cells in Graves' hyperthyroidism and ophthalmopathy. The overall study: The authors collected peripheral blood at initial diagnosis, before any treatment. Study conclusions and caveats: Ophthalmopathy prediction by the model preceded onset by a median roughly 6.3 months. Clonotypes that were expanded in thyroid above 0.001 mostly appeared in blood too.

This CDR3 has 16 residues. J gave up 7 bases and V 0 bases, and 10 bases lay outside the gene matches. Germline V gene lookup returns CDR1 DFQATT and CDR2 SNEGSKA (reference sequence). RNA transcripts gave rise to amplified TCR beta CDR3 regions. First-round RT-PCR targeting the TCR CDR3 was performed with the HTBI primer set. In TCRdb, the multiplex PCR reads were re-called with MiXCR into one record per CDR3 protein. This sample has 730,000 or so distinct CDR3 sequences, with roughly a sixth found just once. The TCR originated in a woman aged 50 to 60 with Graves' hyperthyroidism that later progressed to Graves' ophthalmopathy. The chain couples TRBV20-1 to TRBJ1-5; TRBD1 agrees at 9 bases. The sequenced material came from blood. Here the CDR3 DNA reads TGCAGTGCTAGAGAACCGCCGGGACAGGGTTTCCAGCCCCAGCATTTT. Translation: CSAREPPGQGFQPQHF.